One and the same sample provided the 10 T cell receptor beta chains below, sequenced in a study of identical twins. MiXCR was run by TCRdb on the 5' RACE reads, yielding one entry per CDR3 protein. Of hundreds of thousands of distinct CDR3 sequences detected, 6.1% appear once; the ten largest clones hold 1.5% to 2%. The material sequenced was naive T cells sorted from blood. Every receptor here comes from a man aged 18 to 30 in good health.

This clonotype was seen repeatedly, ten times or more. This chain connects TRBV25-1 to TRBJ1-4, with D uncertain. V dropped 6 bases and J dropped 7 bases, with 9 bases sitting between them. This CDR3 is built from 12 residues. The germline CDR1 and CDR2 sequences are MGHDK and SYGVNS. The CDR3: CASSWDGEKLFF. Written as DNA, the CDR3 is TGTGCCAGCAGCTGGGATGGTGAAAAACTGTTTTTT.

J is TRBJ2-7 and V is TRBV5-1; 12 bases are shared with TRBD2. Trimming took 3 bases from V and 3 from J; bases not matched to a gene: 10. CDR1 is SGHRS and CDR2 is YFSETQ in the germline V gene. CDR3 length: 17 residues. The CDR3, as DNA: TGCGCCAGCAGCTCAACCGCTAGGACTAGCGGGAACTACGAGCAGTACTTC. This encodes CASSSTARTSGNYEQYF. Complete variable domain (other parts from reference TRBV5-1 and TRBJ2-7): KAGVTQTPRYLIKTRGQQVTLSCSPISGHRSVSWYQQTPGQGLQFLFEYFSETQRNKGNFPGRFSGRQFSNSRSEMNVSTLELGDSALYLCASSSTARTSGNYEQYFGPGTRLTVT.

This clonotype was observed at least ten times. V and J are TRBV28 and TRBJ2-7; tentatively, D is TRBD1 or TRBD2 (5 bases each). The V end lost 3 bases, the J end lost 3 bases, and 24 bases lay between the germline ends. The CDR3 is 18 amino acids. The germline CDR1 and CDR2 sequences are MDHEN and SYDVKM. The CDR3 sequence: CASSFQPGPRDEVYEQYF. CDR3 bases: TGTGCCAGCAGTTTCCAACCGGGACCGAGAGATGAGGTCTACGAGCAGTACTTC.

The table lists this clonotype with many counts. The CDR3 region has the DNA TGCGCCAGCAGCTTCAGGACAGCCCAGAAGGGAGAGACCCAGTACTTC. It encodes CASSFRTAQKGETQYF. The chain is built from TRBV5-1 and TRBJ2-5, with D possibly being TRBD1 (6 bases). This CDR3 has 16 residues. V was clipped by 2 bases and J by 4 bases, with 18 bases between them. The germline V gene has CDR1 SGHRS and CDR2 YFSETQ.

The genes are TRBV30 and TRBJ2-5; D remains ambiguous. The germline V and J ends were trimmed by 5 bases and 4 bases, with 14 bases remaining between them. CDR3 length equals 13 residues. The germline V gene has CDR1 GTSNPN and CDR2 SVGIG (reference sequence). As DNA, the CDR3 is TGTGCCTGGGAGAGCCAGAGTCTAGAGACCCAGTACTTC. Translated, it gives CAWESQSLETQYF.

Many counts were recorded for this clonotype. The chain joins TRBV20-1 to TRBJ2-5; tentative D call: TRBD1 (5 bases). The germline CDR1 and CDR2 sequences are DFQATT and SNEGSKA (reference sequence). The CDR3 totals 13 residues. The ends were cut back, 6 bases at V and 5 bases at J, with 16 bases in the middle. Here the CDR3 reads CSAPAGQGETQYF. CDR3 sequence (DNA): TGCAGTGCCCCGGCCGGCCAGGGTGAGACCCAGTACTTC.

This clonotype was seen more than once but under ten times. The CDR3 DNA reads TGTGCCAGCAGCCCAGGGGGCGCGCCCTACGAGCAGTACTTC. Protein sequence: CASSPGGAPYEQYF. The J gene is TRBJ2-7, the V gene TRBV7-9; 8 nucleotides align to TRBD1. The trim removed 5 bases at V and 2 bases at J, leaving 5 bases unmatched. CDR1 and CDR2 from the germline V gene are SEHNR and FQNEAQ (reference sequence). The CDR3 loop spans 14 amino acids. The full variable domain, its missing parts supplied by reference TRBV7-9 and TRBJ2-7, is DTGVSQNPRHKITKRGQNVTFRCDPISEHNRLYWYRQTLGQGPEFLTYFQNEAQLEKSRLLSDRFSAERPKGSFSTLEIQRTEQGDSAMYLCASSPGGAPYEQYFGPGTRLTVT.

The CDR3 protein is CASSTHGYEQYF. CDR3 DNA sequence: TGTGCCAGCAGTACCCACGGCTACGAGCAGTACTTC. The chain couples TRBV27 to TRBJ2-7; unclear D gene. Trimming took off 5 bases at V and 3 bases at J, with 8 bases between the two ends. CDR3 size: 12 residues. Germline CDR1 is MNHEY and CDR2 is SMNVEV (reference sequence).

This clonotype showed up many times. In DNA form, the CDR3 reads TGTGCCAGCGACGGGGAGGGCGCCGACACCGGGGAGCTGTTTTTT. Translated: CASDGEGADTGELFF. V usage is TRBV28 and J usage is TRBJ2-2, with 7 nucleotides matching TRBD2. J gave up 3 bases and V 8 bases, and 9 bases lay outside the gene matches. This CDR3 has 15 residues. Germline lookup yields CDR1 MDHEN and CDR2 SYDVKM.

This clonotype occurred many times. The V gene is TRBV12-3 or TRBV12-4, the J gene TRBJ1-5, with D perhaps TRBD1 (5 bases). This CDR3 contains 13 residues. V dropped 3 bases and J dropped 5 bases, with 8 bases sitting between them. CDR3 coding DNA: TGTGCCAGCAGTTTGATGGGGGATCAGCCCCAGCATTTT. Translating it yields CASSLMGDQPQHF.